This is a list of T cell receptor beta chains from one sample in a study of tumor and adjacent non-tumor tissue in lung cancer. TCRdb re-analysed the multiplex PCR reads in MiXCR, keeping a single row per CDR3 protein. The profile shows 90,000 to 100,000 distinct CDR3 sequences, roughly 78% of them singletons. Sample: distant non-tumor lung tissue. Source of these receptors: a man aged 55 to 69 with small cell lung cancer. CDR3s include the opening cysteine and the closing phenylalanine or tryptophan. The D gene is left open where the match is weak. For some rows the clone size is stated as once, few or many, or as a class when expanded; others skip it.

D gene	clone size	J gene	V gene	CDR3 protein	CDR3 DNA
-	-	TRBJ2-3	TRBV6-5	CASSYWSGSRTDTQYF	TGTGCCAGCAGTTACTGGTCAGGTTCCCGCACAGATACGCAGTATTTT
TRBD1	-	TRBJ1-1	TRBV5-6	CASNPGQLNTGAFF	TGTGCCAGCAACCCGGGACAGCTGAACACTGGAGCTTTCTTT
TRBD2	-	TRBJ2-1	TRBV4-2	CASNQGAGGTNELFF	TGTGCCAGCAACCAAGGGGCGGGAGGGACCAATGAGCTGTTCTTC
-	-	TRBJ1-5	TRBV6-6	CASSFQGWQLQHF	TGTGCCAGCAGTTTCCAGGGTTGGCAGCTCCAGCATTTT
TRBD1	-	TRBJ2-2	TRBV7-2	CASSPGQGRLDTGELFF	TGTGCCAGCAGCCCCGGACAGGGGCGACTAGACACCGGGGAGCTGTTTTTT
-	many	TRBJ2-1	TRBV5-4	CASSHGGWGASYNEQFF	TGTGCCAGCAGCCACGGGGGGTGGGGGGCCTCCTACAATGAGCAGTTCTTC
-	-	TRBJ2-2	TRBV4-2	CASSQDLRANTGDLFF	TGTGCCAGTAGCCAAGACCTGAGGGCTAACACCGGGGATCTGTTTTTT
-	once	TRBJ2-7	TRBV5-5	CASSHRDTYEEYF	TGTGCCAGTAGCCACAGGGACACCTACGAGGAGTACTTC
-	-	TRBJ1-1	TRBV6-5	CASTYAARGRGWTEAFF	TGTGCCAGCACTTACGCCGCAAGGGGCCGTGGATGGACTGAAGCTTTCTTT
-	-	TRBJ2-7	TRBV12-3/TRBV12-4	CASSRDFYEQHF	TGTGCTAGCAGTAGGGACTTCTACGAGCAGCATTTC
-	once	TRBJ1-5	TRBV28	CSSSLWVNNQPQHF	TGTTCCAGCAGTTTATGGGTAAACAATCAGCCTCAGCATTTT
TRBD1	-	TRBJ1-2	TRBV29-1	CNFATGGLGYGYTF	TGCAACTTTGCGACAGGGGGATTAGGCTATGGCTACACCTTC
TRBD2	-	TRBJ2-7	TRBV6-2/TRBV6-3	CTSKIAGAPTEQYF	TGTACCAGTAAGATAGCGGGAGCCCCTACGGAGCAGTATTTC
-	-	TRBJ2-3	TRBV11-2	CVSSLESTTGGAYTNTQYF	TGTGTCAGCAGCTTAGAGTCAACGACTGGGGGGGCCTACACAAATACGCAGTATTTC
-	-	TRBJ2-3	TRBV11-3	CASSLEGIGDTLYF	TGTGCCAGCAGTTTAGAGGGGATAGGAGATACGCTGTATTTT
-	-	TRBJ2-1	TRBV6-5	CASSYSWGMGNEQFF	TGTGCCAGCAGTTACTCTTGGGGAATGGGTAACGAGCAGTTCTTC
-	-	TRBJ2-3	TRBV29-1	CSVEAGNTDMQYF	TGCAGCGTTGAGGCGGGAAACACGGATATGCAGTATTTT
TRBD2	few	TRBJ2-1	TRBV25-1	CASSPNLGTSGDNEQFF	TGTGCCAGCAGTCCGAACCTCGGGACTAGCGGTGACAATGAGCAGTTCTTC
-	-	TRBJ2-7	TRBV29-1	CSVVSGYEQYF	TGCAGCGTTGTTTCGGGCTACGAGCAGTATTTC
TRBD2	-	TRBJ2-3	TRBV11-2	CASSLLAGGQYTQYF	TGTGCTAGCAGCTTACTAGCGGGAGGGCAATATACGCAGTATTTT
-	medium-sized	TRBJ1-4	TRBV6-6	CASSHRNSPPHYMKLFF	TGTGCCAGCAGTCACCGAAATTCGCCCCCTCATTACATGAAACTGTTTTTT
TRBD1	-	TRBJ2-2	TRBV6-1	CASSKQGTGELFF	TGTGCCAGCAGCAAACAGGGGACCGGGGAGCTGTTTTTT
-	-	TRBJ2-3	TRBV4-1	CASRQDMMVQGTDTQYF	TGCGCCAGCAGACAAGATATGATGGTCCAGGGAACAGATACGCAGTATTTT
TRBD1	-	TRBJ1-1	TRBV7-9	CTSSIRDRGLLEAFF	TGTACCAGCAGCATACGGGACAGGGGGCTCCTCGAAGCTTTCTTT
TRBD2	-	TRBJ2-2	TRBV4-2	CASKLAEDDGGGLFF	TGTGCCAGCAAACTAGCGGAAGATGATGGTGGGGGGCTGTTTTTT
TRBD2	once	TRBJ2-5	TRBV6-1	CANTRGGGQGTQYF	TGTGCCAACACCCGGGGGGGAGGCCAAGGGACCCAGTACTTC
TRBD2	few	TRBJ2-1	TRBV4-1	CASSPGLAGINEQFF	TGCGCCAGCAGTCCAGGACTAGCGGGGATAAATGAGCAGTTCTTC
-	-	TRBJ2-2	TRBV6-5	CSAVTCQLAGSCF	TGTTCAGCAGTTACATGTCAGTTGGCGGGGAGCTGTTTT
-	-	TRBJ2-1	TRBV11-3	CASSSRGIDIELFF	TGTGCCAGCAGCTCCCGCGGGATAGACATTGAGCTGTTCTTC